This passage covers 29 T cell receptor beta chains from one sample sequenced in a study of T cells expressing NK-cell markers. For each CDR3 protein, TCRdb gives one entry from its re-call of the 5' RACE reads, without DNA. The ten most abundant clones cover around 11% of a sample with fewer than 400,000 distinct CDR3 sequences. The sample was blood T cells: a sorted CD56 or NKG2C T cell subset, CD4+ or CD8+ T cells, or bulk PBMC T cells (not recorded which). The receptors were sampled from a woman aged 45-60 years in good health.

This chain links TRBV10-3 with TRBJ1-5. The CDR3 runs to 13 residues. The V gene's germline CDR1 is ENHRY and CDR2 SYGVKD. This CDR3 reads CAISESGSTAQHF.

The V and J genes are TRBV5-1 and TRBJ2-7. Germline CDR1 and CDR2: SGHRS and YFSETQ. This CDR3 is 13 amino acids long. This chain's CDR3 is CASSPLAQYEQYF. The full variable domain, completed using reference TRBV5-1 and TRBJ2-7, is KAGVTQTPRYLIKTRGQQVTLSCSPISGHRSVSWYQQTPGQGLQFLFEYFSETQRNKGNFPGRFSGRQFSNSRSEMNVSTLELGDSALYLCASSPLAQYEQYFGPGTRLTVT.

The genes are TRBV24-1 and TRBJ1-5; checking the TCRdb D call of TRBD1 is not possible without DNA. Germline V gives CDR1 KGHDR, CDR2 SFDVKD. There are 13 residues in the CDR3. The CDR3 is CATSEGGGQPQHF.

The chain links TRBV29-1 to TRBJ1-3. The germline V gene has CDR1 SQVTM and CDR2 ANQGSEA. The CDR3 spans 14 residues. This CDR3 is CSVLPVNSGNTIYF.

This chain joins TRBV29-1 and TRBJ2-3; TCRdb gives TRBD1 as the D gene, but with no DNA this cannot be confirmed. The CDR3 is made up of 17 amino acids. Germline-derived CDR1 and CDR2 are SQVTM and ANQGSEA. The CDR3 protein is CSVYGTGGRTSTDTQYF.

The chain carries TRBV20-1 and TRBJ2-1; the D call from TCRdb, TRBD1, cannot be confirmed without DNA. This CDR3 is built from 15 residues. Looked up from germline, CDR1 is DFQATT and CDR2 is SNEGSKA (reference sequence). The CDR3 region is CSASRASRPHNEQFF.

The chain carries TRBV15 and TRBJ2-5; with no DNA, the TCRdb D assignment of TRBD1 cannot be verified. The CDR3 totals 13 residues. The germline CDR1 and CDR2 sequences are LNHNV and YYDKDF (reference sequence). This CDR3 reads CATKRDVQETQYF.

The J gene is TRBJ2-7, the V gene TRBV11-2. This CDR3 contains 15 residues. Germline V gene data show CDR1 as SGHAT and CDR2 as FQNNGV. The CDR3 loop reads CASSPEPGASYEQYF.

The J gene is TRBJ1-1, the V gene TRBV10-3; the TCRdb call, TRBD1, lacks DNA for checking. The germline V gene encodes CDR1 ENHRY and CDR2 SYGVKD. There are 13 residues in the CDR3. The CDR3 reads CAISAGTNTEAIF.

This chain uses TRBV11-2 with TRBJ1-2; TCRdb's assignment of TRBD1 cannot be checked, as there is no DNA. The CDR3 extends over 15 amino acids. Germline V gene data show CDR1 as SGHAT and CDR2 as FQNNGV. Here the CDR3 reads CASSHSGTGGSGYTF.

The CDR3 sequence: CASRVSLAGVSGANVLTF. The chain has TRBV11-2 and TRBJ2-6; TCRdb proposes TRBD2, but this gene call is untestable without DNA. This CDR3 has 18 residues. The germline gives CDR1 SGHAT, CDR2 FQNNGV.

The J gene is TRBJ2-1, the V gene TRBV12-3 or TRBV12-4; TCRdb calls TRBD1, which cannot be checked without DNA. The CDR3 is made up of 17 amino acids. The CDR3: CASSLWEAWGADNEQFF.

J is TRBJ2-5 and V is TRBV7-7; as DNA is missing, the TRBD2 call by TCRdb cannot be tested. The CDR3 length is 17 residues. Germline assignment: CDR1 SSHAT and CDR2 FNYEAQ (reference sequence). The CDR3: CASSVFSGPSQEETQYF.

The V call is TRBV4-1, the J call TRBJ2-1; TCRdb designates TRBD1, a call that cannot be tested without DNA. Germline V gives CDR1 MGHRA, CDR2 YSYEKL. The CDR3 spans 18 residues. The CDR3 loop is CASSLRGGASLNNNEQFF.

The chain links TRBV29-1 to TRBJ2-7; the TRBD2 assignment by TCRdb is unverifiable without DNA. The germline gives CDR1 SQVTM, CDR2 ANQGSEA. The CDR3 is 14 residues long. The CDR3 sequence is CSVVLRALFNEQYF.

This CDR3 reads CASSRTSGRAITDTQYF. This chain joins TRBV14 and TRBJ2-3; absent DNA, TCRdb's TRBD2 call cannot be checked. Germline lookup yields CDR1 SGHDN and CDR2 FVKESK. This CDR3 is built from 17 residues.

The CDR3 protein is CASEGPSGRNNEQFF. The chain joins TRBV5-1 to TRBJ2-1; TCRdb's assignment of TRBD2 cannot be checked, as there is no DNA. Germline V gene sequence: CDR1 SGHRS, CDR2 YFSETQ. The CDR3 loop spans 15 amino acids.

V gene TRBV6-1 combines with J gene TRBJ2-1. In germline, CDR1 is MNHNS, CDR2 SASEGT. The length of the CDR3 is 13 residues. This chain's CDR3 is CASSEVVGIEQFF.

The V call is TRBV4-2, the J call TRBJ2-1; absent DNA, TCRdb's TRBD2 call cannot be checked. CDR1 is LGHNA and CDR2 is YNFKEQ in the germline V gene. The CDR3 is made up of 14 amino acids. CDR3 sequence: CASSQVAGNNEQFF.

CDR3 residues: CASSIGQNSQETQYF. This chain connects TRBV11-2 to TRBJ2-5; TCRdb designates TRBD1, a call that cannot be tested without DNA. Germline CDR1 and CDR2: SGHAT and FQNNGV. This CDR3 is 15 amino acids long.

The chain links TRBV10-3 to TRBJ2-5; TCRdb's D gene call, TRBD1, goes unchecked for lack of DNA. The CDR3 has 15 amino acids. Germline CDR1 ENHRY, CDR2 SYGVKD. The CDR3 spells CAISFGQGGLETQYF.

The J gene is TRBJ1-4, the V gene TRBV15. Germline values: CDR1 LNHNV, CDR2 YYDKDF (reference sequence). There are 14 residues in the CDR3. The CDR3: CATSKLRSGEKLFF.

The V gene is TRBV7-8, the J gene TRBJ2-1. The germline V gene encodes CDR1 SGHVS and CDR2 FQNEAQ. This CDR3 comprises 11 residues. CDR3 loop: CASSTFNEQFF.

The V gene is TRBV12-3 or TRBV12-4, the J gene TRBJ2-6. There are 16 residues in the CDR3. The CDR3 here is CASTLGATSGANVLTF.

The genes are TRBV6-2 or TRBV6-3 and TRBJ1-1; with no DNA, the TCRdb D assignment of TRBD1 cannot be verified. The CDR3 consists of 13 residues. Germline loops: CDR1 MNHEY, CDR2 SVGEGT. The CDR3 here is CASTLATNTEAFF.

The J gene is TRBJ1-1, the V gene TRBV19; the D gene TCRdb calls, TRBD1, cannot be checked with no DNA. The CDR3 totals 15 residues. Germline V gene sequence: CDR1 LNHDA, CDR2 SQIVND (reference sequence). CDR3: CASSTPGEVRTEAFF.

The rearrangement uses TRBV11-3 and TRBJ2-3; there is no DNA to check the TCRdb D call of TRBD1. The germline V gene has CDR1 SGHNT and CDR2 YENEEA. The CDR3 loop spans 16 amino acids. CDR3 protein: CASSFPGDRYTDTQYF.

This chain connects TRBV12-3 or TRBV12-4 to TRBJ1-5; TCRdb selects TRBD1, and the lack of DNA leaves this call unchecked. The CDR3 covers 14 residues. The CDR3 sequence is CASSSRDKLQPQHF.

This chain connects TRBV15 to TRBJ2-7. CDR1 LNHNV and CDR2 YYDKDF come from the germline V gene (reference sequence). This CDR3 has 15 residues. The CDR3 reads CATSRDGSLSREQYF.